This TCR beta chain stems from a study of blood T cell repertoires in COVID-19. Overall study: Samples representing acute and convalescent COVID-19 were sourced from the United States, Italy and Spain. The cDNA or gDNA used as material had been derived from T cells, B-cell-depleted T cells, or PBMCs.

Study processing details: Reference gene primer amplification yielded estimated nucleated cell counts. Sequencing used immunoSEQ multiplex PCR; TCRdb keeps in-frame clones, though not all of them. V, J and clone size are those of that table, while D and trimming were read from the DNA. The sample shows about 18,000 clones, roughly 87% of them seen only once. This receptor was obtained from a man between 45 and 60 years old with active COVID-19. Material for sequencing was peripheral blood.

CDR3: CASSRGGLAGGETQYF. CDR3 bases: TGTGCCAGCAGCCGGGGGGGACTAGCGGGAGGAGAGACCCAGTACTTC. This rearrangement joins TRBV5-4 to TRBJ2-5, with TRBD2 identical over 15 bases. This CDR3 contains 16 residues. Trimming cost V 4 bases and J 4 bases; bases outside gene matches: 5. Germline values: CDR1 SGHNT, CDR2 YYREEE (reference sequence). Full variable domain (missing parts from reference TRBV5-4 and TRBJ2-5): ETGVTQSPTHLIKTRGQQVTLRCSSQSGHNTVSWYQQALGQGPQFIFQYYREEENGRGNFPPRFSGLQFPNYSSELNVNALELDDSALYLCASSRGGLAGGETQYFGPGTRLLVL.